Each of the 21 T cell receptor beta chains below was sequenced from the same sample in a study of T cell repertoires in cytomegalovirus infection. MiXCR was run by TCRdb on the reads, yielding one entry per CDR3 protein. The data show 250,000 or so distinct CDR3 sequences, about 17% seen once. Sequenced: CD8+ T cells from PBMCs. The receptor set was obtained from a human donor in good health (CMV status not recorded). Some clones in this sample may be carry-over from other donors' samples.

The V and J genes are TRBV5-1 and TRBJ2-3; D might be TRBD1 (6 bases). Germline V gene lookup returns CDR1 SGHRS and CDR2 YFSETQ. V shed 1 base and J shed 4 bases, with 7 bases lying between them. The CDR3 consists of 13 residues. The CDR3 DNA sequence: TGCGCCAGCAGCTTGACAGGGTCAGATACGCAGTATTTT. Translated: CASSLTGSDTQYF.

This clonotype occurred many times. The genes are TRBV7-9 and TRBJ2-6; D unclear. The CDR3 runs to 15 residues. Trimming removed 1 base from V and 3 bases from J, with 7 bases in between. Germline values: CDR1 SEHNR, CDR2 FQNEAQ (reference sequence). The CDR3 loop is CASSLGDFGANVLTF. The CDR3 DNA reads TGTGCCAGCAGCTTAGGCGATTTTGGGGCCAACGTCCTGACTTTC.

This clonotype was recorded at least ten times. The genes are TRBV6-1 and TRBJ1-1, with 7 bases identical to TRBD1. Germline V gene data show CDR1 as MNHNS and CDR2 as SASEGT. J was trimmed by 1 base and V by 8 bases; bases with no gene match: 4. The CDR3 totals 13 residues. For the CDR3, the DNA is TGTGCCAGCGGGGGACAGACGAACACTGAAGCTTTCTTT. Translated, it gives CASGGQTNTEAFF.

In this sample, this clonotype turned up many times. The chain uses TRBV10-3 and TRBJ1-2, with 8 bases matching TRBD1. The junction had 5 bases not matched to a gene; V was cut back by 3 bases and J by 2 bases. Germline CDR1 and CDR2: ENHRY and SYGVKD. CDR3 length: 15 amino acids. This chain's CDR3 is CAISDGSGGNYGYTF. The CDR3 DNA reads TGTGCCATCAGTGACGGTTCAGGGGGCAACTATGGCTACACCTTC.

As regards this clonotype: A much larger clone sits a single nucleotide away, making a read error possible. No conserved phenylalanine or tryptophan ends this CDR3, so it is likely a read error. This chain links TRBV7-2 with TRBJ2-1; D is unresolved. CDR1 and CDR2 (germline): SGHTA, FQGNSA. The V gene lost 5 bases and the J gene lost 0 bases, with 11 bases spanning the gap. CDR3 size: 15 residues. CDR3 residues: CASSTDGSSYNEQFY. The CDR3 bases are TGTGCCAGCAGCACGGACGGTAGCTCCTACAATGAGCAGTTCTAC.

CDR3 in DNA: TGTGCCAGTAGTACCGGACAGGTCAAGTACTTC. Encoded protein: CASSTGQVKYF. The chain uses TRBV19 and TRBJ2-7, with TRBD1 matching over 7 bases. This CDR3 has 11 amino acids. Germline V gene lookup returns CDR1 LNHDA and CDR2 SQIVND (reference sequence). Trimming removed 4 bases from V and 11 bases from J; junction bases left unmatched: 5.

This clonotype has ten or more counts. CDR3 amino acids: CASSLAVVHEQYF. The CDR3 coding sequence is TGTGCCAGCAGCTTAGCGGTGGTTCACGAGCAGTACTTC. The J gene is TRBJ2-7, the V gene TRBV7-8; D is uncertain. V dropped 0 bases and J dropped 5 bases, with 8 bases sitting between them. This CDR3 region has 13 residues. Per germline, CDR1 SGHVS and CDR2 FQNEAQ.

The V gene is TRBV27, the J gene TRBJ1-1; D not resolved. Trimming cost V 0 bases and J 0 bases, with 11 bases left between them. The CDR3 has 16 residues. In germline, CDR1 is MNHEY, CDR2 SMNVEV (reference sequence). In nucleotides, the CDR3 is TGTGCCAGCAGTTTATCGGGGTATTGGGTGAACACTGAAGCTTTCTTT. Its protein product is CASSLSGYWVNTEAFF.

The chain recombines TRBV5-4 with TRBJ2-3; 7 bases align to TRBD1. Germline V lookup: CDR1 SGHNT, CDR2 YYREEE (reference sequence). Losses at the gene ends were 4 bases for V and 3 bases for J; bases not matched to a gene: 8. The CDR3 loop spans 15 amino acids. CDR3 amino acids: CASSKQGQLTDTQYF. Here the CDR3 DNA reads TGTGCCAGCAGCAAACAGGGGCAACTAACAGATACGCAGTATTTT. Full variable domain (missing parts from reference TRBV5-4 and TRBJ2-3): ETGVTQSPTHLIKTRGQQVTLRCSSQSGHNTVSWYQQALGQGPQFIFQYYREEENGRGNFPPRFSGLQFPNYSSELNVNALELDDSALYLCASSKQGQLTDTQYFGPGTRLTVL.

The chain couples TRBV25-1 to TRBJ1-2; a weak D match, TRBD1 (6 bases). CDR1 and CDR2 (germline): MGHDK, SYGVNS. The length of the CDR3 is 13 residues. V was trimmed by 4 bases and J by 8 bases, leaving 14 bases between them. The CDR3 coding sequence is TGTGCCAGCAGTGGGCTAGCAGGGGACGGCTACACCTTC. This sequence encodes CASSGLAGDGYTF.

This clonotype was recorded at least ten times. In DNA, the CDR3 is TGTGCCAGCAGCAACACACGGGACGGAGCCTACGAGCAGTACTTC. It specifies CASSNTRDGAYEQYF. This sequence joins TRBV7-9 and TRBJ2-7; D possibly matches TRBD1 or TRBD2 (5 bases each). From germline, CDR1 is SEHNR and CDR2 FQNEAQ (reference sequence). The length of the CDR3 is 15 residues. Trimming left V 5 bases short and J 2 bases short, with 16 bases between.

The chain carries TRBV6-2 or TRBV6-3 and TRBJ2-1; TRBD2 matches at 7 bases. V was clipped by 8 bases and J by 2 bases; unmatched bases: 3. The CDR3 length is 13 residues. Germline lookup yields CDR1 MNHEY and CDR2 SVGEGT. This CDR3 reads CASHAGAYNEQFF. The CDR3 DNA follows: TGTGCCAGCCACGCGGGGGCCTACAATGAGCAGTTCTTC.

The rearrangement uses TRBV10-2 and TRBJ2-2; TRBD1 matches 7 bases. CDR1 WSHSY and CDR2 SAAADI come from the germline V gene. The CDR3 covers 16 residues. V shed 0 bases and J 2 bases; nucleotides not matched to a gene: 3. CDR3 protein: CASSESGTDNTGELFF. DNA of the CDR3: TGCGCCAGCAGTGAGTCGGGGACAGACAACACCGGGGAGCTGTTTTTT.

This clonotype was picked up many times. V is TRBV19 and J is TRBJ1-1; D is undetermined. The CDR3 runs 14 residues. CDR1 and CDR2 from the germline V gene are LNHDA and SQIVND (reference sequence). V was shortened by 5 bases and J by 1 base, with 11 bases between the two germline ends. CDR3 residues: CASSALSANTEAFF. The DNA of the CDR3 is TGTGCCAGTAGTGCGTTATCCGCGAACACTGAAGCTTTCTTT.

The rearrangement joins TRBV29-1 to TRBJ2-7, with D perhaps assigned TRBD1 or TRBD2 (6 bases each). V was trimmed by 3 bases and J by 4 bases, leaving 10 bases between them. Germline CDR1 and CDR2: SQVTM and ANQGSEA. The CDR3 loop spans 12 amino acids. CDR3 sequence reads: CSVEGGRYEQYF. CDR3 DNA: TGCAGCGTTGAGGGGGGCAGATACGAGCAGTACTTC.

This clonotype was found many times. This CDR3 is CASSATGTGIWETQYF. CDR3 coding DNA: TGTGCCAGCAGCGCCACCGGGACAGGGATATGGGAGACCCAGTACTTC. The chain is built from TRBV7-9 and TRBJ2-5, with 9 bases identical to TRBD1. CDR1 is SEHNR, CDR2 FQNEAQ, per germline (reference sequence). This CDR3 region has 16 residues. The J segment lost 5 bases and the V segment lost 5 bases, leaving 12 bases of the junction unmatched.

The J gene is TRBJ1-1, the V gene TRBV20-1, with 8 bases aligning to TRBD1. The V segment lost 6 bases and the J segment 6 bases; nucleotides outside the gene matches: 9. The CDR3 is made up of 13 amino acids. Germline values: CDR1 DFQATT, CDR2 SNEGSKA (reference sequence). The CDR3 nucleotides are TGCAGTGCCCTTCCGGACAGGGTTGCTGAAGCTTTCTTT. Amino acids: CSALPDRVAEAFF.

CDR3 in amino acids: CSVDRVSTDTQYF. The CDR3 nucleotides read TGCAGCGTCGACAGGGTATCTACAGATACGCAGTATTTT. The J gene is TRBJ2-3, the V gene TRBV29-1; 7 bases are a match to TRBD1. J lost 3 bases, V lost 6 bases, and 6 bases had no gene match. Germline assignment: CDR1 SQVTM and CDR2 ANQGSEA. This CDR3 contains 13 residues.

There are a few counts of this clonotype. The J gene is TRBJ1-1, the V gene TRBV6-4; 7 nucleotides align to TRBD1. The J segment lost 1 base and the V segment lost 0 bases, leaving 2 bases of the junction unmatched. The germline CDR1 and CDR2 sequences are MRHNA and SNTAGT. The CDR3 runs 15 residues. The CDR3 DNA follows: TGTGCCAGCAGTGACTCGAACAGGGGGAACACTGAAGCTTTCTTT. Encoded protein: CASSDSNRGNTEAFF.

The CDR3 protein is CASSPRTSRGRDTGELFF. DNA of the CDR3: TGTGCCAGCAGTCCCAGGACCAGCAGGGGGCGAGACACCGGGGAGCTGTTTTTT. This chain links TRBV28 with TRBJ2-2; TRBD1 agrees at 8 bases. Germline CDR1 reads MDHEN; CDR2 reads SYDVKM. This CDR3 is built from 18 residues. V shed 5 bases and J 3 bases; nucleotides not matched to a gene: 14.

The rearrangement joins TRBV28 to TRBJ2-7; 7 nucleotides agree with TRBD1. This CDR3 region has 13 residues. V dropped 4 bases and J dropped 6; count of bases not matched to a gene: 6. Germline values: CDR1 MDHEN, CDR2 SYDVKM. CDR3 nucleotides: TGTGCCAGCAGTTATACAGGGGACGGCGAGCAGTACTTC. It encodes CASSYTGDGEQYF.